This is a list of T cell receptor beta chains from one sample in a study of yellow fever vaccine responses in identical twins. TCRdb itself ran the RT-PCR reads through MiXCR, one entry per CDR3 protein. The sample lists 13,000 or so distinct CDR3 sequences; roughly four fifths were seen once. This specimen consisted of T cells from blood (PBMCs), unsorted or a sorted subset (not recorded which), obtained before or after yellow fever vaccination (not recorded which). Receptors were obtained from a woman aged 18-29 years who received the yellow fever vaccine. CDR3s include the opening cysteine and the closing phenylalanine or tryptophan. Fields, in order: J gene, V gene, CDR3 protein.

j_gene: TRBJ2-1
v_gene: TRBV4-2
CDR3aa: CASSQEGTSGLNEQFF

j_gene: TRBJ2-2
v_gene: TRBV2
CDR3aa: CASSEAHSRAGELFF

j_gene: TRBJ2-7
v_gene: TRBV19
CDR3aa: CASRSGLGAYEQYF

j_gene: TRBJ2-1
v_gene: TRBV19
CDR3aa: CASRTGGSYNEQFF

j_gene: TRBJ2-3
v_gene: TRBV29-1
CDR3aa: CSAKAGVPDTQYF

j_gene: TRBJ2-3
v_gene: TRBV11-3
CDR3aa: CASSEETDTQYF

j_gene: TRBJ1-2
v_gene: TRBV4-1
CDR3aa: CASSQSPSTEANYGYTF

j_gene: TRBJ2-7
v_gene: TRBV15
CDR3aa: CATSRAGYEQYF

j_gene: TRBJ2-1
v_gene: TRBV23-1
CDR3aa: CASSHFRGDYNEQFF

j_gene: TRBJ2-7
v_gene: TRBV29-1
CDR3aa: CSVESLGSYEQYF

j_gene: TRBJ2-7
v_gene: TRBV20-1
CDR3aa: CSAAGNRGSYEQYF

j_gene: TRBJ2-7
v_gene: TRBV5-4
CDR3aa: CASSLGGGSTYEQYF

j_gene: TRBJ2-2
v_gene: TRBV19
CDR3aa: CASRALKDTGELFF

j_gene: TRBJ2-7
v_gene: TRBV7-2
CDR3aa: CASSQPGPFEQYF

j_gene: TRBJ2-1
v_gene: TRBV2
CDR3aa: CASSPSIQQFF

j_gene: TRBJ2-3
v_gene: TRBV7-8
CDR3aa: CASSLAFKGSTDTQYF

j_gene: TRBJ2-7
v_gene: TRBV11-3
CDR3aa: CASNPEVRLFYEQYF

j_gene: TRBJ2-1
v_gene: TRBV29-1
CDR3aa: CSHDRADYNEQFF

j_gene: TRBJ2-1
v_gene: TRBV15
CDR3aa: CATSLWTSGGHNEQFF

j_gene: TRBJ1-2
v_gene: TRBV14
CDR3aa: CASSQDRNYGYTF

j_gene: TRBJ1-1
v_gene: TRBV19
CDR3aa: CASSGTPNTEAFF

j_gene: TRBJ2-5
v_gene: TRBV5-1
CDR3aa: CASGPGVETQYF

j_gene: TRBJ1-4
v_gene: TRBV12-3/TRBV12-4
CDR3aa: CASSLAGKGLKLFF

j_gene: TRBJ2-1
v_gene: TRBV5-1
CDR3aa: CASSSSTSGGRLEQFF